Presented here are 29 T cell receptor beta chains from one specimen sequenced in a study of PD-L1 blockade in urothelial cancer. Time point noted: peripheral blood 6 weeks after treatment start. Repertoires were generated with immunoSEQ multiplex PCR, while TCRdb's copy carries only in-frame clones and drops some. The table lists around 47,000 clones, roughly four fifths of them singletons. This specimen was PBMCs, taken around atezolizumab (anti-PD-L1) treatment. The receptors come from a man aged 55 to 70 with urothelial cancer.

The genes are TRBV19 and TRBJ1-1, with D unresolved. Looked up from germline, CDR1 is LNHDA and CDR2 is SQIVND (reference sequence). V lost 0 bases, J lost 1 base, and 9 bases lay in between. The CDR3 has 15 amino acids. CDR3 nucleotides: TGTGCCAGTAGTATAGATCTCAAGAGGAACACTGAAGCTTTCTTT. This sequence encodes CASSIDLKRNTEAFF.

The rearrangement uses TRBV28 and TRBJ1-5, with D maybe TRBD1 (5 bases). The V and J ends lost 8 bases and 6 bases respectively, with 11 bases between them. The CDR3 sequence is 12 residues long. Germline V gene data show CDR1 as MDHEN and CDR2 as SYDVKM. The CDR3 bases are TGTGCCAGCGCGGAGGGGCCTCAGCCCCAGCATTTT. It codes for CASAEGPQPQHF.

This chain uses TRBV4-2 with TRBJ1-6; unclear D gene. The V end lost 4 bases, the J end lost 0 bases, and 16 bases lay between the germline ends. The CDR3 spans 18 residues. The V gene's germline CDR1 is LGHNA and CDR2 YNFKEQ. The CDR3 nucleotides read TGTGCCAGCAGCCCCCGGGTCCGGTTGAGCTCCTATAATTCACCCCTCCACTTT. It codes for CASSPRVRLSSYNSPLHF.

This clone was counted only a few times. The gene calls are TRBV2 and TRBJ2-3; possibly TRBD2 for D (5 bases). Germline loops: CDR1 SNHLY, CDR2 FYNNEI. Between the trimmed V and J ends, which lost 7 bases and 9 bases, there was a span of 23 bases. This CDR3 is built from 15 residues. Here the CDR3 DNA reads TGTGCCAGCACCTCCTCGGACTCCCCGTTGAGCACGCAGTATTTT. Translation: CASTSSDSPLSTQYF.

CDR3 sequence reads: CATTWAGQPQHF. The CDR3 DNA sequence: TGTGCCACCACCTGGGCGGGACAGCCCCAGCATTTT. This chain links TRBV28 with TRBJ1-5, with D hard to call. In germline, CDR1 is MDHEN, CDR2 SYDVKM. V lost 10 bases and J lost 7, with 14 bases in between. The CDR3 contains 12 residues.

The chain carries TRBV18 and TRBJ2-7, with TRBD2 matching over 8 bases. Per the germline V gene, CDR1 is KGHSH and CDR2 is LQKENI. The CDR3 has 15 residues. The J segment lost 4 bases and the V segment lost 3 bases, leaving 8 bases of the junction unmatched. The CDR3, as DNA: TGTGCCAGCTCACCGGGGCGGGGGGCCGAATACGAGCAGTACTTC. This gives the protein CASSPGRGAEYEQYF.

A few counts support this clone. The J gene is TRBJ2-5, the V gene TRBV9; 7 nucleotides match TRBD2. This CDR3 spans 15 amino acids. The germline CDR1 and CDR2 sequences are SGDLS and YYNGEE. V lost 3 bases, J lost 3 bases, and 8 bases stayed unmatched. In nucleotides, the CDR3 is TGTGCCAGCAGCGCACGGGGGGACGCTAAAGAGACCCAGTACTTC. Protein sequence: CASSARGDAKETQYF.

The J gene is TRBJ2-7, the V gene TRBV6-5; 7 nucleotides match TRBD2. The J segment lost 3 bases and the V segment lost 7 bases, leaving 9 bases of the junction unmatched. Germline lookup yields CDR1 MNHEY and CDR2 SVGAGI. The CDR3 extends over 14 amino acids. Written as DNA, the CDR3 is TGTGCCAGCACCCGAGGGGCGGGGGTCTACGAGCAGTACTTC. Translating gives CASTRGAGVYEQYF.

V and J are TRBV9 and TRBJ1-1; D might be TRBD1 (6 bases). The germline V and J ends were trimmed by 4 bases and 0 bases, with 16 bases remaining between them. This CDR3 contains 16 residues. Germline assignment: CDR1 SGDLS and CDR2 YYNGEE. The CDR3 bases are TGTGCCAGCAGCCCCCGGGACATTTTTATGAACACTGAAGCTTTCTTT. The encoded protein is CASSPRDIFMNTEAFF.

J is TRBJ1-5 and V is TRBV5-6, with 9 bases matching TRBD1. Trimming took 2 bases from V and 3 from J; bases not matched to a gene: 6. The CDR3 sequence is 16 residues long. CDR1 is SGHDT, CDR2 YYEEEE, per germline. The CDR3 nucleotides read TGTGCCAGCAGCTTAGCCGGGACAGGGTCCAATCAGCCCCAGCATTTT. Translated: CASSLAGTGSNQPQHF.

V gene TRBV10-2 combines with J gene TRBJ2-7; TRBD1 agrees at 8 bases. The CDR3 sequence is 13 residues long. Germline assignment: CDR1 WSHSY and CDR2 SAAADI. With 4 bases clipped from V and 7 bases from J, the junction kept 6 bases outside the gene matches. CDR3 region: CASSAGGRGEQYF. The CDR3 coding sequence is TGCGCCAGCAGTGCAGGGGGCCGAGGTGAGCAGTACTTC.

J is TRBJ2-3 and V is TRBV11-2; no reliable D call. V lost 6 bases and J 3 bases, leaving 4 bases between the germline ends. Germline loops: CDR1 SGHAT, CDR2 FQNNGV. The CDR3 loop spans 11 amino acids. CDR3: CASRRTDTQYF. CDR3 sequence (DNA): TGTGCCAGCAGGCGTACAGATACGCAGTATTTT. The full variable domain, with the rest looked up from reference TRBV11-2 and TRBJ2-3, is EAGVAQSPRYKIIEKRQSVAFWCNPISGHATLYWYQQILGQGPKLLIQFQNNGVVDDSQLPKDRFSAERLKGVDSTLKIQPAKLEDSAVYLCASRRTDTQYFGPGTRLTVL.

The chain has TRBV6-5 and TRBJ2-7; D may be TRBD2 (5 bases). The CDR3 totals 16 residues. Trimming pared 0 bases from V and 12 bases from J, leaving 24 bases between. Germline CDR1 and CDR2: MNHEY and SVGAGI. The chain's CDR3 is CASSYSITGKPGYWYF. In nucleotides, the CDR3 is TGTGCCAGCAGTTACTCGATCACCGGAAAACCGGGGTATTGGTACTTC.

V usage is TRBV5-1 and J usage is TRBJ1-2, with D tentatively TRBD1 (6 bases). V lost 2 bases and J 0 bases, leaving 11 bases between the germline ends. This CDR3 contains 15 residues. Germline assignment: CDR1 SGHRS and CDR2 YFSETQ. CDR3 DNA: TGCGCCAGCAGCTTTGGGACAACTCCTAACTATGGCTACACCTTC. Its translation: CASSFGTTPNYGYTF.

This clone rates as medium-sized. The gene calls are TRBV7-9 and TRBJ2-7; 7 nucleotides align to TRBD1. The CDR3 is 16 residues long. The ends lost 4 bases at V and 2 bases at J; junction bases unmatched: 11. The germline V gene has CDR1 SEHNR and CDR2 FQNEAQ (reference sequence). The CDR3 loop is CASSSFSGTAPYEQYF. The CDR3 DNA reads TGTGCCAGCAGCTCCTTTTCCGGGACAGCCCCCTACGAGCAGTACTTC. Drawing the rest from reference TRBV7-9 and TRBJ2-7, the complete variable domain is DTGVSQNPRHKITKRGQNVTFRCDPISEHNRLYWYRQTLGQGPEFLTYFQNEAQLEKSRLLSDRFSAERPKGSFSTLEIQRTEQGDSAMYLCASSSFSGTAPYEQYFGPGTRLTVT.

This chain connects TRBV5-1 to TRBJ2-2, with D hard to call. Trimming took off 0 bases at V and 0 bases at J, with 6 bases between the two ends. Germline CDR1 is SGHRS and CDR2 is YFSETQ. CDR3 size: 15 residues. CDR3 region: CASSLGPSNTGELFF. The CDR3, as DNA: TGCGCCAGCAGCTTGGGGCCCTCGAACACCGGGGAGCTGTTTTTT.

This chain uses TRBV5-1 with TRBJ2-5; maybe TRBD2 (6 bases). Trimming shortened V by 4 bases and J by 3 bases, and 16 bases separated the two germline ends. Germline V gene data show CDR1 as SGHRS and CDR2 as YFSETQ. The CDR3 runs 15 residues. The CDR3 sequence: CASSPWGSGKETQYF. In DNA, the CDR3 is TGCGCCAGCAGCCCTTGGGGTAGCGGAAAAGAGACCCAGTACTTC.

V gene TRBV28 combines with J gene TRBJ1-2; no reliable D call. The CDR3 consists of 12 residues. Per the germline V gene, CDR1 is MDHEN and CDR2 is SYDVKM. V was trimmed by 7 bases and J by 3 bases, leaving 9 bases between them. This CDR3 is CASNGEDYGYTF. For the CDR3, the DNA is TGTGCCAGCAACGGTGAGGACTATGGCTACACCTTC.

V usage is TRBV19 and J usage is TRBJ1-2; 11 positions match TRBD1. CDR1 and CDR2 (germline): LNHDA, SQIVND (reference sequence). The CDR3 has 17 residues. V was pared by 5 bases and J by 3 bases, with 11 bases of the junction left unmatched. CDR3 sequence: CASSRRLGDRGYYGYTF. The CDR3 nucleotides are TGTGCCAGTAGTCGTCGACTTGGGGACAGGGGGTACTATGGCTACACCTTC.

This clone was recorded once. The chain is built from TRBV4-2 and TRBJ1-2; 8 nucleotides line up with TRBD1. The CDR3 extends over 12 amino acids. Germline CDR1 and CDR2: LGHNA and YNFKEQ. J gave up 14 bases and V 1 base, and 6 bases lay outside the gene matches. This CDR3 is CASSQARTGFTF. CDR3 in DNA: TGTGCCAGCAGCCAAGCGCGGACAGGGTTTACCTTC.

The rearrangement links TRBV6-5 to TRBJ1-3; 9 nucleotides match TRBD1. The CDR3 has 15 amino acids. Trimming removed 4 bases from V and 4 bases from J; junction bases left unmatched: 5. The germline V gene encodes CDR1 MNHEY and CDR2 SVGAGI. CDR3 in DNA: TGTGCCAGCAGTTCCCGGGACAGGGCCGGAAACACCATATATTTT. Translating it yields CASSSRDRAGNTIYF.

This clone was seen once. The genes are TRBV28 and TRBJ1-4, with 9 bases identical to TRBD1. Germline lookup yields CDR1 MDHEN and CDR2 SYDVKM. The CDR3 extends over 15 amino acids. J was trimmed by 7 bases and V by 5 bases; bases with no gene match: 8. CDR3 in DNA: TGTGCCAGCAGTCAGAACAGGGGGCCCAGTGAAAAACTGTTTTTT. It encodes CASSQNRGPSEKLFF.

This rearrangement joins TRBV9 to TRBJ1-5; D unclear. Germline CDR1 reads SGDLS; CDR2 reads YYNGEE. This CDR3 region has 14 residues. Deletions cut 4 bases from V and 6 bases from J, with 14 bases between. The CDR3 here is CASSPGGESQPQHF. CDR3 nucleotide sequence: TGTGCCAGCAGCCCCGGCGGGGAGAGTCAGCCCCAGCATTTT.

The genes are TRBV7-2 and TRBJ1-2, with 7 bases aligning to TRBD1. This CDR3 spans 13 amino acids. Germline-derived CDR1 and CDR2 are SGHTA and FQGNSA. Unmatched junction bases numbered 1, after V lost 1 base and J lost 5 bases. The CDR3 here is CASSLGTGYGYTF. As DNA, the CDR3 is TGTGCCAGCAGCTTAGGGACAGGATATGGCTACACCTTC. Full variable domain (outside the CDR3, taken from reference TRBV7-2 and TRBJ1-2): GAGVSQSPSNKVTEKGKDVELRCDPISGHTALYWYRQSLGQGLEFLIYFQGNSAPDKSGLPSDRFSAERTGGSVSTLTIQRTQQEDSAVYLCASSLGTGYGYTFGSGTRLTVV.

This sequence joins TRBV5-6 and TRBJ2-7, with 7 bases that match TRBD1. Germline V CDR1 and CDR2: SGHDT, YYEEEE. The CDR3 totals 12 residues. V trimming: 3 bases; J trimming: 4 bases; junction bases outside the gene matches: 1. The CDR3 DNA is TGTGCCAGCAGCTCGGGACAGTACGAGCAGTACTTC. It is translated as CASSSGQYEQYF.

This clone was recorded only once. The chain recombines TRBV28 with TRBJ1-1, with D perhaps TRBD1 (5 bases). The CDR3 totals 15 residues. Germline CDR1 reads MDHEN; CDR2 reads SYDVKM. V gave up 1 base and J gave up 1 base, with 10 bases separating them. The CDR3 sequence: CASSLSRGGNTEAFF. The CDR3 nucleotides read TGTGCCAGCAGTTTATCGCGGGGGGGGAACACTGAAGCTTTCTTT.

This rearrangement joins TRBV29-1 to TRBJ2-2, with unresolved D. Germline CDR1 reads SQVTM; CDR2 reads ANQGSEA. CDR3 length: 13 residues. Trimming took 1 base from V and 3 from J, leaving 6 bases between them. The CDR3 protein is CSVEVADTGELFF. DNA of the CDR3: TGCAGCGTTGAAGTGGCAGACACCGGGGAGCTGTTTTTT.

The chain carries TRBV2 and TRBJ1-5; D unclear. The CDR3 extends over 13 amino acids. Germline V gene lookup returns CDR1 SNHLY and CDR2 FYNNEI. V shed 5 bases and J shed 5 bases, with 10 bases lying between them. The CDR3 region has the DNA TGTGCCAGCAGTATAAGAGTACATCAGCCCCAGCATTTT. Encoded protein: CASSIRVHQPQHF.

This clone was seen once. The chain couples TRBV6-5 to TRBJ2-1; D may be TRBD1 (6 bases). V was shortened by 5 bases and J by 5 bases, with 13 bases between the two germline ends. Per the germline V gene, CDR1 is MNHEY and CDR2 is SVGAGI. This CDR3 is 14 amino acids long. The CDR3 coding sequence is TGTGCCAGCAGTCCCCGGACAGCAGACAATGAGCAGTTCTTC. Translating gives CASSPRTADNEQFF.